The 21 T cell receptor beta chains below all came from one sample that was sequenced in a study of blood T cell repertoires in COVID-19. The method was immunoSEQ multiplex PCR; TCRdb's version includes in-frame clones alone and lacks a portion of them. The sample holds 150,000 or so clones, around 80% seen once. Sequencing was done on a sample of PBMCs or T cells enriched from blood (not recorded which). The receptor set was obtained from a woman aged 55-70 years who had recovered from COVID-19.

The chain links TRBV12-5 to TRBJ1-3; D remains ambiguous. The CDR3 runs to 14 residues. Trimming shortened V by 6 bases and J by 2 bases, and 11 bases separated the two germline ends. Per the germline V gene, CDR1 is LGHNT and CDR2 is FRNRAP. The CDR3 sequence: CASGRSSTGNTIYF. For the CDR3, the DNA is TGTGCTAGTGGACGTTCCTCTACTGGAAACACCATATATTTT.

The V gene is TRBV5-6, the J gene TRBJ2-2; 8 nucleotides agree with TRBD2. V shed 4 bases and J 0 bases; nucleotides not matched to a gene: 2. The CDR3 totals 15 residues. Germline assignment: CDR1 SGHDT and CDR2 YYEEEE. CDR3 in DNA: TGTGCCAGCAGCCCGGGGGGGCCGAACACCGGGGAGCTGTTTTTT. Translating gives CASSPGGPNTGELFF.

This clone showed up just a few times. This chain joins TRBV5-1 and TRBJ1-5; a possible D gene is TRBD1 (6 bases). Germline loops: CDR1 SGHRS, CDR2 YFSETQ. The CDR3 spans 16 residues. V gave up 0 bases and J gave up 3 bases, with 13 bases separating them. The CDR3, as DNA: TGCGCCAGCAGCTTGGAACCCCAGGGGTCCAATCAGCCCCAGCATTTT. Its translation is CASSLEPQGSNQPQHF.

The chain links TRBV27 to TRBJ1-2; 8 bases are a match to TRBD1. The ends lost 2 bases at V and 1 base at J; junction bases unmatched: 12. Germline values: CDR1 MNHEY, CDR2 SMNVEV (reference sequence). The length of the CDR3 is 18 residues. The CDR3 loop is CASSLRGRGLLFNYGYTF. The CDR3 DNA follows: TGTGCCAGCAGTTTACGTGGCAGGGGGCTGCTCTTTAACTATGGCTACACCTTC.

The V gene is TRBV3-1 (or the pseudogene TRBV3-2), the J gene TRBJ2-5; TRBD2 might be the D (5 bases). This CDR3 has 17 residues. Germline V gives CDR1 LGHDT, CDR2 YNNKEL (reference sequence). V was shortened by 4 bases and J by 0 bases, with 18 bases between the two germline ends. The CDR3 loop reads CASSPKVGSWDQETQYF. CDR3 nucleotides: TGTGCCAGCAGCCCTAAGGTTGGGAGCTGGGACCAAGAGACCCAGTACTTC.

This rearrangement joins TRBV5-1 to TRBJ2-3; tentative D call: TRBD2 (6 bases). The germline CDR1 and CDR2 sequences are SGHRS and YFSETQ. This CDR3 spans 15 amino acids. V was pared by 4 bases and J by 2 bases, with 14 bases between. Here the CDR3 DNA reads TGCGCCAGCAGCGTGTTAGCGGCCGACACAGATACGCAGTATTTT. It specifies CASSVLAADTDTQYF.

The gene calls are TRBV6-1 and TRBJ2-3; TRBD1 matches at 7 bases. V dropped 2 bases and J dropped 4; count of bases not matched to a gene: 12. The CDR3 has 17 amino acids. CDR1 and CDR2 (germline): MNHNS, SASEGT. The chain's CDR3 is CASSELVFDRVADTQYF. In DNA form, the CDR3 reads TGTGCCAGCAGTGAATTGGTGTTCGACAGGGTGGCAGATACGCAGTATTTT.

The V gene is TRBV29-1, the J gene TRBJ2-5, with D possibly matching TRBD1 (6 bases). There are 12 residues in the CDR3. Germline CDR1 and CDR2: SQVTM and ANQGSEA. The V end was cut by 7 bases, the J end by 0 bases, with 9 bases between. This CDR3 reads CSARTDQETQYF. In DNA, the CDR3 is TGCAGCGCCCGGACAGACCAAGAGACCCAGTACTTC.

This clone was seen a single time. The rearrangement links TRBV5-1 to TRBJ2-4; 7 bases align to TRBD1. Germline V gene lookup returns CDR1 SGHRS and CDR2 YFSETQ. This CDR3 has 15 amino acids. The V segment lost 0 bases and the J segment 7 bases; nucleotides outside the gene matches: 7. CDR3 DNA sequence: TGCGCCAGCAGCTTGGGTGCGACAGGGTGGAACATTCAGTACTTC. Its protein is CASSLGATGWNIQYF.

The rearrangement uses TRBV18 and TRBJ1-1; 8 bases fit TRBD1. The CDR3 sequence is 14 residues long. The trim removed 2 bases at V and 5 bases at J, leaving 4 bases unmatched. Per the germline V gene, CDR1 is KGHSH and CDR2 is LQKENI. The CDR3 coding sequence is TGTGCCAGCTCACCAGGGACAGGCCGGACTGAAGCTTTCTTT. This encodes CASSPGTGRTEAFF.

The CDR3 protein is CASSLGQGFQETQYF. DNA for the CDR3: TGCGCCAGCAGCTTGGGACAGGGGTTCCAAGAGACCCAGTACTTC. The gene calls are TRBV5-1 and TRBJ2-5, with TRBD1 identical over 8 bases. Trimming cost V 0 bases and J 1 base; bases outside gene matches: 2. The length of the CDR3 is 15 residues. Germline CDR1 SGHRS, CDR2 YFSETQ. Supplemented by reference TRBV5-1 and TRBJ2-5, the full variable domain reads KAGVTQTPRYLIKTRGQQVTLSCSPISGHRSVSWYQQTPGQGLQFLFEYFSETQRNKGNFPGRFSGRQFSNSRSEMNVSTLELGDSALYLCASSLGQGFQETQYFGPGTRLLVL.

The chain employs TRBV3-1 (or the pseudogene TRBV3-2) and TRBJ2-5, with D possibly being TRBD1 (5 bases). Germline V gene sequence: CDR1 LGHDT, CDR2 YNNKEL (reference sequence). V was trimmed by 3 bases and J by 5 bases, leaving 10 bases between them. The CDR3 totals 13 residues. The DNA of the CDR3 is TGTGCCAGCAGCCAGAGTGGGGCCGAGACCCAGTACTTC. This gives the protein CASSQSGAETQYF.

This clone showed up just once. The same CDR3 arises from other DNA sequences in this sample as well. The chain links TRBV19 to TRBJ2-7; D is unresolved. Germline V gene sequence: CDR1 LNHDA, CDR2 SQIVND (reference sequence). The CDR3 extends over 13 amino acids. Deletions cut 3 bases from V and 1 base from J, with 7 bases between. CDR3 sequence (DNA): TGTGCCAGTAGTATGACAAGGTCCTACGAGCAGTACTTC. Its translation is CASSMTRSYEQYF.

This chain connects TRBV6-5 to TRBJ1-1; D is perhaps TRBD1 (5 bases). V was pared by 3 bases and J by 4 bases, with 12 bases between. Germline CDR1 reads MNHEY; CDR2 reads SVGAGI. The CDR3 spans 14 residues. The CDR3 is CASSYPTGSTEAFF. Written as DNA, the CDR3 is TGTGCCAGCAGTTATCCTACAGGTTCCACTGAAGCTTTCTTT.

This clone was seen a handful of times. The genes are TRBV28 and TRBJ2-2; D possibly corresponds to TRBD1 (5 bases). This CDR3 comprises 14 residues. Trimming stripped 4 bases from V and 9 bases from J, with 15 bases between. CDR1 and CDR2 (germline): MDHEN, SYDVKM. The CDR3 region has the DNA TGTGCCAGCAGTTACAGGCGGATCACGCGGGAGCTGTTTTTT. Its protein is CASSYRRITRELFF.

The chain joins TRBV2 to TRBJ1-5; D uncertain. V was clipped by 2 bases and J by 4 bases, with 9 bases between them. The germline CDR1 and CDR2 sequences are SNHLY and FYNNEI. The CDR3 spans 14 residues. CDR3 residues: CASSESTRNQPQHF. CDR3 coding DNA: TGTGCCAGCAGTGAAAGTACGCGGAATCAGCCCCAGCATTTT.

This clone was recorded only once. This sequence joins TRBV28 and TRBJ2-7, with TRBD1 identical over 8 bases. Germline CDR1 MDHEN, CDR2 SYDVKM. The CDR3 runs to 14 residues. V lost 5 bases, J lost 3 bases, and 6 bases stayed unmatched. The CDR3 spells CASSPRTGIYEQYF. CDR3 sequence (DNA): TGTGCCAGCAGTCCTAGGACAGGGATCTACGAGCAGTACTTC.

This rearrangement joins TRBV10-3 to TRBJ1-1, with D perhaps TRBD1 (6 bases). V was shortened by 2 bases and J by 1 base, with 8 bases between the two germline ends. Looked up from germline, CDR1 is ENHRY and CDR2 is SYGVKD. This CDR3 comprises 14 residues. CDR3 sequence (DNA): TGTGCCATCAGTGAGACAGGGCAGAACACTGAAGCTTTCTTT. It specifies CAISETGQNTEAFF.

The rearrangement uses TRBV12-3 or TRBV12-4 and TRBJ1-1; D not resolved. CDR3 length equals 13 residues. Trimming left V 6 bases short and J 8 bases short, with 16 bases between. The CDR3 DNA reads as TGTGCCAGCAGCCTCTTAACAGAAGACGAAGCTTTCTTT. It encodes CASSLLTEDEAFF.

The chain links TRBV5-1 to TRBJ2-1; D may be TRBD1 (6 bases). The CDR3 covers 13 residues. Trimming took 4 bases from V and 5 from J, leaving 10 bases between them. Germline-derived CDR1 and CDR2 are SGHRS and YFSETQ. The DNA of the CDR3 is TGCGCCAGCAGCGTGGGACAAAACAATGAGCAGTTCTTC. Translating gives CASSVGQNNEQFF.

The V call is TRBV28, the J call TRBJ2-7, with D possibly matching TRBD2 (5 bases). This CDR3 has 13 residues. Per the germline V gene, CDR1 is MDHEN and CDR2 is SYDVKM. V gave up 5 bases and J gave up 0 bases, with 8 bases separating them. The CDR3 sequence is CASSPAVSYEQYF. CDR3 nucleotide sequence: TGTGCCAGCAGTCCAGCGGTCTCCTACGAGCAGTACTTC.